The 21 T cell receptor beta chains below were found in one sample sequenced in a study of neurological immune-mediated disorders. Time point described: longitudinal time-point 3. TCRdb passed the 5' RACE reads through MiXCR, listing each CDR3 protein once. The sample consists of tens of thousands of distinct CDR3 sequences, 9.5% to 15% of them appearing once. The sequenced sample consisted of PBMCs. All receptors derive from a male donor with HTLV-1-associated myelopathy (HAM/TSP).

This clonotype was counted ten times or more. The DNA of the CDR3 is TGTGCCAGCAGCTTAGGGGTACAGTCCCGTCCCACTGAAGCTTTCTTT. Translation: CASSLGVQSRPTEAFF. The chain carries TRBV7-9 and TRBJ1-1; D not certain. V lost 1 base, J lost 4 bases, and 16 bases lay in between. Germline V gene sequence: CDR1 SEHNR, CDR2 FQNEAQ (reference sequence). The length of the CDR3 is 16 residues.

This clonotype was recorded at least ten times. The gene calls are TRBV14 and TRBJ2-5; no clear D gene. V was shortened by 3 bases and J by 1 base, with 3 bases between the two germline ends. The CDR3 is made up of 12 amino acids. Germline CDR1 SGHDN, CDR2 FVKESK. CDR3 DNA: TGTGCCAGCAGCCACGCCCAAGAGACCCAGTACTTC. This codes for CASSHAQETQYF.

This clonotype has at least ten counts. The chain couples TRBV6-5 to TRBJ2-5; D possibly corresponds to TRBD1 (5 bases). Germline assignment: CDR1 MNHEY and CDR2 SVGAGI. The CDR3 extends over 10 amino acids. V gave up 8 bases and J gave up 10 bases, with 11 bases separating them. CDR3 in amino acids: CASGRVFQYF. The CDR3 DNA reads TGTGCCAGCGGCAGGGTTTTCCAGTACTTC.

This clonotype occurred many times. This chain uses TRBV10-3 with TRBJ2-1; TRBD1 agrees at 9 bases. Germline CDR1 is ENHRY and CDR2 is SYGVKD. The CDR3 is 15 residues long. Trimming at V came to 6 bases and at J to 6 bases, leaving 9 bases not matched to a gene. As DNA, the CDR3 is TGTGCCATCAGCCCGCGGGACAGGGTTTCCAATGAGCAGTTCTTC. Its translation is CAISPRDRVSNEQFF.

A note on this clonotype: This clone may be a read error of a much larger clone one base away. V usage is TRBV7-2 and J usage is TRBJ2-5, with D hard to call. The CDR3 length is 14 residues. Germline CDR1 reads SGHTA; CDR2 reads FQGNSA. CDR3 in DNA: TGTGCCAGCAGACTCCGGGCCCTAATGGAGACCCAGTGCTTC. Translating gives CASRLRALMETQCF. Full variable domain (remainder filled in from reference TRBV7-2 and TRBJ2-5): GAGVSQSPSNKVTEKGKDVELRCDPISGHTALYWYRQSLGQGLEFLIYFQGNSAPDKSGLPSDRFSAERTGGSVSTLTIQRTQQEDSAVYLCASRLRALMETQCFGPGTRLLVL.

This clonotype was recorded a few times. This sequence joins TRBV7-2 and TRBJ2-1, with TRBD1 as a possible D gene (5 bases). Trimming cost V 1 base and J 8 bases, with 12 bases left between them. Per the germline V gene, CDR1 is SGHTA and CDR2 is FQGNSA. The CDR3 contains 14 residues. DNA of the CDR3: TGTGCCAGCAGCTTAGTCCAGGAAGGGGATGAGCAGTTCTTC. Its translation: CASSLVQEGDEQFF.

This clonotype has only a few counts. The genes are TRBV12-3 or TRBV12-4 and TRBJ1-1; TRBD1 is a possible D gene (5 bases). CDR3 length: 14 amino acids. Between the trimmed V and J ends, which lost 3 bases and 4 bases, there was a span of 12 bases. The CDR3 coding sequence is TGTGCCAGCAGTTTCTCCGGGGCCCCCACTGAAGCTTTCTTT. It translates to CASSFSGAPTEAFF.

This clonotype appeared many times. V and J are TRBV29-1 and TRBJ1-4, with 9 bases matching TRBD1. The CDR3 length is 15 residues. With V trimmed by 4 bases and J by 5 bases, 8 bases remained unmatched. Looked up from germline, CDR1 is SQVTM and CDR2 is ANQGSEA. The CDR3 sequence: CSVGGQGGGNEKLFF. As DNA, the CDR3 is TGCAGCGTTGGGGGACAGGGTGGCGGGAATGAAAAACTGTTTTTT.

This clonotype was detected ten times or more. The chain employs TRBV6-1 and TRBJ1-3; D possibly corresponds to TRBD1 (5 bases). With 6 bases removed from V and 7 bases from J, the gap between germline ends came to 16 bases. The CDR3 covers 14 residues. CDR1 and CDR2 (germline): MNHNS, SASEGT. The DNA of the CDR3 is TGTGCCAGCAGCTCAGGGTTACAAGGGAACACCATATATTTT. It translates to CASSSGLQGNTIYF.

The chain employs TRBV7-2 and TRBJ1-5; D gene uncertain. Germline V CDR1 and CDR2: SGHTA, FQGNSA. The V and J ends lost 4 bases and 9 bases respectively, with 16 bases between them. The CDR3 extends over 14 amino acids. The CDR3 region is CASSSQNGNLPQHF. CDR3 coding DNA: TGTGCCAGCAGCTCCCAGAACGGGAATTTGCCCCAGCATTTT.

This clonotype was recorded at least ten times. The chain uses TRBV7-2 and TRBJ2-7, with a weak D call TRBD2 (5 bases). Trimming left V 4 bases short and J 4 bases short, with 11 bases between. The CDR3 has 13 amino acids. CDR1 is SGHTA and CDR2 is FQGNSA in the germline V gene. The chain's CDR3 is CASSYGRTYEQYF. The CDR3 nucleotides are TGTGCCAGCAGCTACGGACGGACTTACGAGCAGTACTTC.

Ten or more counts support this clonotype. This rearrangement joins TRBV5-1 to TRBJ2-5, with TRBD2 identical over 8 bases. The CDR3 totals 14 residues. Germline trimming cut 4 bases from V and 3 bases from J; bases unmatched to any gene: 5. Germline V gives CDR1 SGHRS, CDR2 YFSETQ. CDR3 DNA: TGCGCCAGCAGCGATAGTAGCGGGGAAGAGACCCAGTACTTC. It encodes CASSDSSGEETQYF.

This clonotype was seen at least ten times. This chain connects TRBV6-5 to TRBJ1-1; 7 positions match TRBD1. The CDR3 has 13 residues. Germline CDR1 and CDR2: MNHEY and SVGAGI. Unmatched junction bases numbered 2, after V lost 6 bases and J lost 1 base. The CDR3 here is CASRDRRNTEAFF. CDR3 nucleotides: TGTGCCAGCAGGGACAGGAGGAACACTGAAGCTTTCTTT.

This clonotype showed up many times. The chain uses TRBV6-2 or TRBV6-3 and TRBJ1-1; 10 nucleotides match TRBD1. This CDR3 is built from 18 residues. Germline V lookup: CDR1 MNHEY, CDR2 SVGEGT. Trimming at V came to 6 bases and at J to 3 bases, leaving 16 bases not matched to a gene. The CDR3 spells CASSPAVGDRGHHTEAFF. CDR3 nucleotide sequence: TGTGCCAGCAGCCCTGCAGTCGGGGACAGGGGCCATCACACTGAAGCTTTCTTT.

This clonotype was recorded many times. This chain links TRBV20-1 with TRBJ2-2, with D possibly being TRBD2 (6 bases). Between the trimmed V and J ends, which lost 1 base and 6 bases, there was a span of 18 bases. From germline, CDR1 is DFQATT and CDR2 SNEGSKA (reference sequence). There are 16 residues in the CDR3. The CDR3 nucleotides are TGCAGTGCTAGAGTATATGGGGGGAGAGTATCCGGGGAGCTGTTTTTT. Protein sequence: CSARVYGGRVSGELFF.

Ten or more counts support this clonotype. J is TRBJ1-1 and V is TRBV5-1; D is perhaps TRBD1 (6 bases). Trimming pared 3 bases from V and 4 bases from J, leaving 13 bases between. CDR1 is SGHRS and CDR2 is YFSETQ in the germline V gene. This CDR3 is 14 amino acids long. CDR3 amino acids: CASSYQGRSTEAFF. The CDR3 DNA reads TGCGCCAGCAGCTACCAGGGGAGATCCACTGAAGCTTTCTTT. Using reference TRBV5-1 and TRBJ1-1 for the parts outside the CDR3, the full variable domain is KAGVTQTPRYLIKTRGQQVTLSCSPISGHRSVSWYQQTPGQGLQFLFEYFSETQRNKGNFPGRFSGRQFSNSRSEMNVSTLELGDSALYLCASSYQGRSTEAFFGQGTRLTVV.

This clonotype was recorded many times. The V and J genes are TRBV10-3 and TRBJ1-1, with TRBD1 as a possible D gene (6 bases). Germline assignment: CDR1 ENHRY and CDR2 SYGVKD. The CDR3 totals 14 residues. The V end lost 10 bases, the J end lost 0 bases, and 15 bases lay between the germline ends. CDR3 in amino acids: CATSNQGMNTEAFF. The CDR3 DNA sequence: TGTGCCACCTCTAACCAGGGGATGAACACTGAAGCTTTCTTT.

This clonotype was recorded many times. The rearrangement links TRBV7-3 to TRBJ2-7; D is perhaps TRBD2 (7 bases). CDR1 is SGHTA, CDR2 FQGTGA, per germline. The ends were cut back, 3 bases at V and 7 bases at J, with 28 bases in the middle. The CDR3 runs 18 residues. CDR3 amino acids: CASSLREERVGGPGEQYF. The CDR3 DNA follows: TGTGCCAGCAGCTTGAGGGAAGAACGCGTGGGGGGGCCGGGGGAGCAGTACTTC.

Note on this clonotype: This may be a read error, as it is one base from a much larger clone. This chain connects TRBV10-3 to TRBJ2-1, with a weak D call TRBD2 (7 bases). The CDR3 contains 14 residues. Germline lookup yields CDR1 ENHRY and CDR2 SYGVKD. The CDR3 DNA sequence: TGTTCCATCAGTGGGGGGGCCAGGTACAATGAGCAGTTCTTC. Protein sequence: CSISGGARYNEQFF.

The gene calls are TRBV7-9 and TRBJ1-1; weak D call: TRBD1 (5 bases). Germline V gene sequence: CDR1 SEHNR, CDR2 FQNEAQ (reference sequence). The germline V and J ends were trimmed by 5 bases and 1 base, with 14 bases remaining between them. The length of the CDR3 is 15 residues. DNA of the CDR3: TGTGCCAGCAGCCTGAGCTCGGGGCAGAACACTGAAGCTTTCTTT. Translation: CASSLSSGQNTEAFF.

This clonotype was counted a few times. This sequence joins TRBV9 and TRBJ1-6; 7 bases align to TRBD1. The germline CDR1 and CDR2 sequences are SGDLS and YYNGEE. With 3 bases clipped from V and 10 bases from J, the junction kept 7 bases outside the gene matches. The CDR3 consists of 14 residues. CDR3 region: CASSEKGGSSPLHF. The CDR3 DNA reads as TGTGCCAGCAGCGAAAAAGGGGGCTCCTCACCCCTCCACTTT. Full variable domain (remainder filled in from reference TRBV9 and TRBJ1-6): DSGVTQTPKHLITATGQRVTLRCSPRSGDLSVYWYQQSLDQGLQFLIQYYNGEERAKGNILERFSAQQFPDLHSELNLSSLELGDSALYFCASSEKGGSSPLHFGNGTRLTVT.